This entry lists 2 T cell receptor beta chains sequenced from one sample in a study of cytomegalovirus exposure and HLA in healthy donors (dated by TCRdb to about 2017). The library was generated by the immunoSEQ multiplex PCR assay. A mixture of 60 forward primers for TCR Vbeta segments and 13 reverse primers for TCR Jbeta segments was used in the multiplex PCR. This immuneACCESS table, as held by TCRdb, lists in-frame sequences with V and J called but not all clones. Of the missing ones, under half trace to an unresolved V gene in checked studies; the others have no known cause. The sample table contains some 150,000 clones; only one count was recorded for 75% of them. About 6.5% of the sample comes from the top ten. Material: PBMCs. The receptors derive from a man between 25 and 39 years old in good health and CMV-seronegative.

The table lists this clone with a few counts. The chain combines TRBV6-6 with TRBJ1-5; weak D call: TRBD1 (5 bases). Germline CDR1 and CDR2: MNHNY and SVGAGI (reference sequence). Trimming pared 7 bases from V and 5 bases from J, leaving 9 bases between. The CDR3 is 12 residues long. The DNA for the CDR3 is TGTGCCAGCAATGGGGGGGATCAGCCCCAGCATTTT. This translates into CASNGGDQPQHF.

V and J are TRBV28 and TRBJ1-1; 8 nucleotides line up with TRBD1. CDR3 size: 15 residues. Germline loops: CDR1 MDHEN, CDR2 SYDVKM. V gave up 2 bases and J gave up 1 base; unmatched junction bases: 3. DNA of the CDR3: TGTGCCAGCAGTTTACTACAGGGGGAGAACACTGAAGCTTTCTTT. Amino acids: CASSLLQGENTEAFF.